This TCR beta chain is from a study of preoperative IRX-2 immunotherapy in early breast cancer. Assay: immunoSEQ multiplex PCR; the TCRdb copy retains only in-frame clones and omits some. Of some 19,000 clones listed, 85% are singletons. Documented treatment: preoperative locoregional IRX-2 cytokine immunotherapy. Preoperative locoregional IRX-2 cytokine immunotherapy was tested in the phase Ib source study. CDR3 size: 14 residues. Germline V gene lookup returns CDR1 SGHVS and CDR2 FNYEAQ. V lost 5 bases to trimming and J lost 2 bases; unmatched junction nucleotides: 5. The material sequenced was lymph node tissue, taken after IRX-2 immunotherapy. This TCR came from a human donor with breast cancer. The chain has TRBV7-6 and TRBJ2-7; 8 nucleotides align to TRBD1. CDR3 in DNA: TGTGCCAGCAGCACCGGACAGGGAACCTACGAGCAGTACTTC. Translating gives CASSTGQGTYEQYF.